This paragraph reports one T cell receptor (beta chain). The sample comes from a study of blood T cell repertoires in COVID-19. Participants were aged roughly 18 to 90 years, lived in under 30 US areas, and enrolled virtually. Authors' data handling: Cell counts per sample came from amplifying reference gene primers. Assay: immunoSEQ multiplex PCR; the TCRdb copy retains only in-frame clones and omits some. The DNA gave D and trimming, while V, J and clone size come from that table. The table shows hundreds of thousands of clones, with 80% to 90% occurring only once. The CDR3 sequence is 15 residues long. Germline V lookup: CDR1 KGHSH, CDR2 LQKENI. V gave up 0 bases and J gave up 8 bases; unmatched junction bases: 7.

This clonotype originated in a man between 18 and 29 years old who had recovered from COVID-19. The V and J genes are TRBV18 and TRBJ1-1; 9 nucleotides agree with TRBD1. The specimen was PBMCs or T cells enriched from blood (not recorded which). CDR3 in DNA: TGTGCCAGCTCACCACCGGGGACAGGGCGTTCCGAAGCTTTCTTT. It is translated as CASSPPGTGRSEAFF.